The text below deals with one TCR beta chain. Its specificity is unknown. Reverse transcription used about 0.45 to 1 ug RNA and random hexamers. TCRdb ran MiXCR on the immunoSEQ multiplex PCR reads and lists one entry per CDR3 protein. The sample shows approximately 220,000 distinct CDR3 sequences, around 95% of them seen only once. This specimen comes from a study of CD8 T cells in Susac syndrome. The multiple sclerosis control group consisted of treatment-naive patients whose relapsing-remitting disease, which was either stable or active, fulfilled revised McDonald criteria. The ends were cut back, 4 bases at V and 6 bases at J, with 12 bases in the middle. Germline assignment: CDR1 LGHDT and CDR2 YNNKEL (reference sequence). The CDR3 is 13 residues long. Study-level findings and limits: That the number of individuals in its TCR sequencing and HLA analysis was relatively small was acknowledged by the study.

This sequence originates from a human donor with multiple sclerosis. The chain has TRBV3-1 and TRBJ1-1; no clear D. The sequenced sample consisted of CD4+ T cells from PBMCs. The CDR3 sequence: CASSPHLGAEAFF. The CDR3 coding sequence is TGTGCCAGCAGCCCCCACCTTGGGGCTGAAGCTTTCTTT.